Each of the 16 T cell receptor beta chains below was sequenced from the same sample in a study of blood T cell repertoires in COVID-19. Here immunoSEQ multiplex PCR was the method, and the copy in TCRdb shows in-frame clones only, minus some. The sample has roughly 100,000 clones, more than 75% seen once. Sequenced material: peripheral blood. The receptors derive from a human donor in a cohort sampled during active COVID-19.

This rearrangement joins TRBV7-2 to TRBJ1-1, with TRBD1 identical over 9 bases. Losses at the gene ends were 1 base for V and 6 bases for J; bases not matched to a gene: 3. The CDR3 extends over 14 amino acids. Germline assignment: CDR1 SGHTA and CDR2 FQGNSA. The CDR3 is CASSLEGTGPEAFF. The CDR3 nucleotides are TGTGCCAGCAGCTTAGAGGGGACAGGGCCTGAAGCTTTCTTT.

This chain uses TRBV7-2 with TRBJ2-2, with TRBD2 matching over 10 bases. Germline V gene data show CDR1 as SGHTA and CDR2 as FQGNSA. The CDR3 sequence is 16 residues long. V lost 5 bases to trimming and J lost 7 bases; unmatched junction nucleotides: 10. CDR3 in DNA: TGTGCCAGCAGCGGGCAGCGGGGGGGCCACGGCGGGGAGCTGTTTTTT. Its translation is CASSGQRGGHGGELFF.

Of note for this clone: Other nucleotide sequences from this sample produce the same CDR3. The chain is built from TRBV30 and TRBJ2-3; the D gene is possibly TRBD2 (5 bases). The V end lost 0 bases, the J end lost 4 bases, and 8 bases lay between the germline ends. This CDR3 is built from 13 residues. Germline V gene sequence: CDR1 GTSNPN, CDR2 SVGIG (reference sequence). In DNA, the CDR3 is TGTGCCTGGAGTGTCGGAGGAGCAGATACGCAGTATTTT. It encodes CAWSVGGADTQYF.

J is TRBJ1-2 and V is TRBV24-1; D not certain. Trimming left V 3 bases short and J 4 bases short, with 2 bases between. Germline values: CDR1 KGHDR, CDR2 SFDVKD. The CDR3 totals 11 residues. CDR3 residues: CATSDLYGYTF. Written as DNA, the CDR3 is TGTGCCACCAGTGATCTCTATGGCTACACCTTC.

V usage is TRBV7-2 and J usage is TRBJ2-3, with D possibly matching TRBD2 (6 bases). Germline-derived CDR1 and CDR2 are SGHTA and FQGNSA. The V gene lost 1 base and the J gene lost 0 bases, with 14 bases spanning the gap. This CDR3 has 17 amino acids. CDR3 in amino acids: CASSLVGPGLSTDTQYF. The CDR3 DNA follows: TGTGCCAGCAGCTTAGTTGGGCCGGGACTTAGCACAGATACGCAGTATTTT.

V is TRBV6-5 and J is TRBJ2-7; D may be TRBD1 (6 bases). The germline V and J ends were trimmed by 5 bases and 2 bases, with 10 bases remaining between them. In germline, CDR1 is MNHEY, CDR2 SVGAGI. The CDR3 is 13 residues long. Here the CDR3 DNA reads TGTGCCAGCAGTCCCAACAGGGCCTACGAGCAGTACTTC. Translating it yields CASSPNRAYEQYF.

CDR3: CASSGQPLTEAFF. The CDR3, as DNA: TGTGCCAGCAGTGGACAGCCGTTGACTGAAGCTTTCTTT. This chain uses TRBV28 with TRBJ1-1; TRBD1 is a possible D gene (6 bases). This CDR3 is 13 amino acids long. Trimming removed 5 bases at V and 5 bases at J, with 12 bases between. Germline values: CDR1 MDHEN, CDR2 SYDVKM.

V usage is TRBV29-1 and J usage is TRBJ1-2; 7 bases fit TRBD1. CDR1 is SQVTM and CDR2 is ANQGSEA in the germline V gene. J was trimmed by 1 base and V by 6 bases; bases with no gene match: 5. CDR3 length: 13 residues. This chain's CDR3 is CSVRTGVNYGYTF. In nucleotides, the CDR3 is TGCAGCGTGAGGACAGGAGTTAACTATGGCTACACCTTC.

The J gene is TRBJ1-2, the V gene TRBV12-3 or TRBV12-4; a weak D match, TRBD1 (5 bases). V was clipped by 3 bases and J by 8 bases, with 13 bases between them. The CDR3 contains 13 residues. Here the CDR3 DNA reads TGTGCCAGCAGTTTTAGGCCAGGGCAAGGCTACACCTTC. Amino acids: CASSFRPGQGYTF.

CDR3 region: CASSPTGLAGGYNEQFF. DNA for the CDR3: TGTGCCAGCAGCCCAACGGGACTAGCGGGGGGCTACAATGAGCAGTTCTTC. V and J are TRBV7-6 and TRBJ2-1; TRBD2 aligns across 15 bases. CDR3 length equals 17 residues. Germline values: CDR1 SGHVS, CDR2 FNYEAQ. J gave up 3 bases and V 5 bases, and 5 bases lay outside the gene matches.

The chain employs TRBV9 and TRBJ1-4, with a weak D call TRBD1 (5 bases). This CDR3 has 16 residues. Per the germline V gene, CDR1 is SGDLS and CDR2 is YYNGEE. The germline V and J ends were trimmed by 0 bases and 0 bases, with 9 bases remaining between them. The CDR3 DNA follows: TGTGCCAGCAGCGTAGGGACATTTGCAACTAATGAAAAACTGTTTTTT. It translates to CASSVGTFATNEKLFF.

This chain uses TRBV7-8 with TRBJ2-7, with a tentative D call TRBD1 (6 bases). The germline CDR1 and CDR2 sequences are SGHVS and FQNEAQ. The V gene lost 2 bases and the J gene lost 5 bases, with 25 bases spanning the gap. This CDR3 comprises 18 residues. CDR3 sequence reads: CASSLRRTRGNFWDEQYF. CDR3 bases: TGTGCCAGCAGCTTAAGAAGGACGAGGGGGAATTTTTGGGACGAGCAGTACTTC.

V gene TRBV7-2 combines with J gene TRBJ2-5, with D possibly matching TRBD1 (6 bases). The CDR3 has 16 amino acids. V was shortened by 5 bases and J by 0 bases, with 16 bases between the two germline ends. Germline CDR1 and CDR2: SGHTA and FQGNSA. DNA for the CDR3: TGTGCCAGCAGCCCTCCGGGACATCCGTACCAAGAGACCCAGTACTTC. Protein product: CASSPPGHPYQETQYF.

About this clone: Within the sample, other DNA sequences also encode this same CDR3. This chain joins TRBV2 and TRBJ1-2, with 8 bases matching TRBD1. There are 15 residues in the CDR3. Germline-derived CDR1 and CDR2 are SNHLY and FYNNEI. Losses at the gene ends were 4 bases for V and 3 bases for J; bases not matched to a gene: 7. This CDR3 is CASSGLRGRHYGYTF. DNA for the CDR3: TGTGCCAGCAGTGGGCTCAGGGGGCGCCACTATGGCTACACCTTC.

This clone has a single count. This sequence joins TRBV7-2 and TRBJ2-2, with TRBD2 as a possible D gene (6 bases). Germline-derived CDR1 and CDR2 are SGHTA and FQGNSA. CDR3 length: 15 amino acids. Trimming removed 3 bases from V and 7 bases from J, with 15 bases in between. In nucleotides, the CDR3 is TGTGCCAGCAGCTTCCCCTCGGGGCGGGGCGGGGAGCTGTTTTTT. Amino acid sequence: CASSFPSGRGGELFF.

The J gene is TRBJ2-3, the V gene TRBV27; no firm D call. Germline V gene sequence: CDR1 MNHEY, CDR2 SMNVEV (reference sequence). This CDR3 has 14 residues. V shed 3 bases and J shed 1 base, with 8 bases lying between them. CDR3 amino acids: CASSFYRGTDTQYF. Written as DNA, the CDR3 is TGTGCCAGCAGTTTTTACAGAGGCACAGATACGCAGTATTTT.